This T cell receptor beta chain was sequenced in a study of control samples from healthy donors and cancer patients. The data were produced by immunoSEQ multiplex PCR, yet TCRdb's version contains in-frame clones alone and is incomplete. The sample includes 100,000 to 150,000 clones, about 95% of them seen just once. From germline, CDR1 is KGHSH and CDR2 LQKENI. The CDR3 is 16 amino acids. With 3 bases removed from V and 4 bases from J, the gap between germline ends came to 18 bases. The count of this clone is one. The sample was blood. The receptor comes from a man aged 25 to 45 in good health. The rearrangement uses TRBV18 and TRBJ2-5, with a weak D call TRBD1 (6 bases). This CDR3 reads CASSPKRQESGETQYF. CDR3 in DNA: TGTGCCAGCTCACCCAAGCGACAGGAAAGCGGAGAGACCCAGTACTTC. The entire variable domain, with the rest obtained from reference TRBV18 and TRBJ2-5, is as follows: NAGVMQNPRHLVRRRGQEARLRCSPMKGHSHVYWYRQLPEEGLKFMVYLQKENIIDESGMPKERFSAEFPKEGPSILRIQQVVRGDSAAYFCASSPKRQESGETQYFGPGTRLLVL.